This is a list of T cell receptor beta chains from one sample in a study of T cell responses to AZD1222 COVID-19 vaccine. Only in-frame clones appear in the TCRdb table, and some are missing; sequencing was by immunoSEQ multiplex PCR. The sample carries tens of thousands of clones, approximately 89% recorded once. The material was peripheral blood, obtained 28 days after the second AZD1222 dose. The receptors were sampled from an adult who received the AZD1222 COVID-19 vaccine. Both conserved end residues are part of each CDR3. D genes are given only for firm matches. Where a row states a size, it is once, few, many or the class of an expanded clone; other rows omit it.

D: .
size: .
J: TRBJ2-7
V: TRBV30
CDR3: CAWSGREQYF
DNA: TGTGCCTGGAGTGGTCGCGAGCAGTACTTC

D: TRBD2
size: .
J: TRBJ2-7
V: TRBV19
CDR3: CASSLAALSYEQYF
DNA: TGTGCCAGTAGTCTAGCGGCCCTCTCCTACGAGCAGTACTTC

D: .
size: few
J: TRBJ2-1
V: TRBV5-6
CDR3: CASSLRGRGNEQFF
DNA: TGTGCCAGCAGCCTCAGGGGACGGGGAAATGAGCAGTTCTTC

D: TRBD1
size: .
J: TRBJ2-3
V: TRBV9
CDR3: CASSKREGQGADTQYF
DNA: TGTGCCAGCAGCAAAAGGGAGGGACAGGGGGCGGATACGCAGTATTTT

D: .
size: .
J: TRBJ1-2
V: TRBV7-9
CDR3: CASSGRGATAYGYTF
DNA: TGTGCCAGCAGCGGTCGGGGTGCGACAGCCTATGGCTACACCTTC

D: .
size: .
J: TRBJ2-6
V: TRBV10-3
CDR3: CAISAPSGQGPLWANVLTF
DNA: TGTGCCATCAGTGCCCCCTCAGGGCAGGGGCCCCTTTGGGCCAACGTCCTGACTTTC

D: .
size: .
J: TRBJ2-5
V: TRBV7-3
CDR3: CASSVDPSETQYF
DNA: TGTGCCAGCAGCGTCGACCCTTCAGAGACCCAGTACTTC

D: TRBD1
size: .
J: TRBJ1-2
V: TRBV7-2
CDR3: CASSTYMGQNYGYTF
DNA: TGTGCCAGCAGCACTTATATGGGACAGAACTATGGCTACACCTTC

D: .
size: .
J: TRBJ1-2
V: TRBV20-1
CDR3: CSARHGDGYTF
DNA: TGCAGTGCGAGACATGGGGATGGCTACACCTTC

D: .
size: .
J: TRBJ2-1
V: TRBV5-6
CDR3: CASSLGGDEQFF
DNA: TGTGCCAGCAGCCTAGGAGGAGATGAGCAGTTCTTC

D: .
size: .
J: TRBJ2-3
V: TRBV3-1/TRBV3-2
CDR3: CASSPPGQLTDTQYF
DNA: TGTGCCAGCAGCCCCCCCGGGCAGTTGACAGATACGCAGTATTTT

D: TRBD1
size: .
J: TRBJ1-2
V: TRBV6-5
CDR3: CASSSRGNGYTF
DNA: TGTGCCAGCAGTTCCAGGGGGAATGGCTACACCTTC

D: TRBD2
size: .
J: TRBJ2-3
V: TRBV19
CDR3: CASSIGLAGDTQYF
DNA: TGTGCCAGTAGTATCGGACTAGCGGGGGATACGCAGTATTTT

D: .
size: .
J: TRBJ1-5
V: TRBV6-2/TRBV6-3
CDR3: CASSYSSGFYSNQPQHF
DNA: TGTGCCAGCAGTTACTCGAGTGGCTTCTATAGCAATCAGCCCCAGCATTTT

D: TRBD1
size: once
J: TRBJ1-2
V: TRBV7-8
CDR3: CASSFGQGSNTGYTF
DNA: TGTGCCAGCAGCTTTGGACAGGGGTCAAATACCGGCTACACCTTC

D: TRBD1
size: .
J: TRBJ1-3
V: TRBV5-1
CDR3: CASSLALGTGVSGNTIYF
DNA: TGCGCCAGCAGCTTGGCCCTGGGGACAGGGGTCTCTGGAAACACCATATATTTT

D: TRBD2
size: once
J: TRBJ2-2
V: TRBV6-5
CDR3: CASTPSGLASGELFF
DNA: TGTGCCAGCACTCCTTCGGGACTAGCGTCCGGGGAGCTGTTTTTT

D: .
size: .
J: TRBJ1-1
V: TRBV2
CDR3: CASTFGMNTEAFF
DNA: TGTGCCAGCACCTTTGGCATGAACACTGAAGCTTTCTTT

D: .
size: .
J: TRBJ2-3
V: TRBV27
CDR3: CASSLRTAPPTDTQYF
DNA: TGTGCCAGCAGTTTAAGGACAGCACCTCCCACAGATACGCAGTATTTT

D: TRBD1
size: once
J: TRBJ1-5
V: TRBV18
CDR3: CASSPTRDRDQPQHF
DNA: TGTGCCAGCTCACCAACTAGGGACAGGGATCAGCCCCAGCATTTT

D: TRBD2
size: .
J: TRBJ2-1
V: TRBV5-8
CDR3: CASISRLAVVYNEQFF
DNA: TGTGCCAGCATCTCCCGGCTAGCGGTCGTTTACAATGAGCAGTTCTTC

D: .
size: .
J: TRBJ2-7
V: TRBV2
CDR3: CASKADTYEQYF
DNA: TGTGCCAGCAAGGCAGATACCTACGAGCAGTACTTC

D: .
size: .
J: TRBJ2-3
V: TRBV6-5
CDR3: CATGPALDTQYF
DNA: TGTGCCACTGGCCCTGCGCTAGATACGCAGTATTTT

D: .
size: few
J: TRBJ2-7
V: TRBV7-7
CDR3: CASSPTSSSYEQYF
DNA: TGTGCCAGCAGCCCGACCTCCTCTAGTTACGAGCAGTACTTC

D: .
size: .
J: TRBJ1-5
V: TRBV27
CDR3: CASSSQTGNGNQPQHF
DNA: TGTGCCAGCAGTTCCCAAACAGGGAACGGCAATCAGCCCCAGCATTTT

D: .
size: .
J: TRBJ2-2
V: TRBV7-2
CDR3: CASSLSNFLNTGELFF
DNA: TGTGCCAGCAGTCTATCAAACTTCTTGAACACCGGGGAGCTGTTTTTT

D: .
size: .
J: TRBJ1-5
V: TRBV3-1/TRBV3-2
CDR3: CASSQDPSGDQPQHF
DNA: TGTGCCAGCAGCCAAGATCCCTCAGGGGATCAGCCCCAGCATTTT

D: .
size: .
J: TRBJ1-3
V: TRBV5-1
CDR3: CASSPGQTTGSGNTIYF
DNA: TGCGCCAGCAGCCCAGGACAGACAACGGGCTCTGGAAACACCATATATTTT

D: .
size: .
J: TRBJ2-1
V: TRBV6-5
CDR3: CASSRDGYRGEQFF
DNA: TGTGCCAGCAGCAGGGACGGGTATCGCGGTGAGCAGTTCTTC

D: .
size: .
J: TRBJ1-3
V: TRBV2
CDR3: CASSEGGAFRSSGNTIYF
DNA: TGTGCCAGCAGTGAAGGGGGGGCTTTCCGGAGCTCTGGAAACACCATATATTTT

D: .
size: .
J: TRBJ1-4
V: TRBV6-5
CDR3: CASSLKGDEKLFF
DNA: TGTGCCAGCAGTCTAAAAGGTGATGAAAAACTGTTTTTT

D: .
size: .
J: TRBJ2-3
V: TRBV7-2
CDR3: CASRPSDSPGTDTQYF
DNA: TGTGCCAGCAGACCGTCCGACTCCCCGGGGACAGATACGCAGTATTTT

D: TRBD1
size: .
J: TRBJ2-3
V: TRBV5-1
CDR3: CASSSQGAVFTDTQYF
DNA: TGCGCCAGCAGCTCGCAGGGGGCGGTTTTCACAGATACGCAGTATTTT

D: .
size: .
J: TRBJ2-6
V: TRBV30
CDR3: CACSLSLFGGANVLTF
DNA: TGTGCCTGTTCGTTGTCGCTATTCGGGGGGGCCAACGTCCTGACTTTC

D: TRBD1
size: .
J: TRBJ2-3
V: TRBV2
CDR3: CASRTDRGLTDTQYF
DNA: TGTGCCAGCAGGACGGACAGGGGTCTCACAGATACGCAGTATTTT

D: .
size: .
J: TRBJ2-2
V: TRBV7-2
CDR3: CASSLGPPGTGELFF
DNA: TGTGCCAGCAGCTTAGGTCCTCCGGGGACCGGGGAGCTGTTTTTT

D: TRBD1
size: .
J: TRBJ2-7
V: TRBV5-1
CDR3: CASSSGQGTNEQYF
DNA: TGCGCCAGCAGTTCAGGACAGGGGACGAACGAGCAGTACTTC

D: .
size: .
J: TRBJ2-7
V: TRBV20-1
CDR3: CSAREFEREYF
DNA: TGCAGTGCTAGGGAATTTGAGCGGGAGTACTTC

D: .
size: .
J: TRBJ2-3
V: TRBV9
CDR3: CASSVSGFGPDTQYF
DNA: TGTGCCAGCAGCGTATCTGGGTTCGGCCCAGATACGCAGTATTTT

D: TRBD2
size: .
J: TRBJ2-2
V: TRBV4-3
CDR3: CASSQAGGPDTGELFF
DNA: TGCGCCAGCAGCCAAGCGGGAGGGCCGGACACCGGGGAGCTGTTTTTT

D: .
size: .
J: TRBJ1-2
V: TRBV5-1
CDR3: CASSLDAANYGYTF
DNA: TGCGCCAGCAGCTTGGATGCAGCGAACTATGGCTACACCTTC

D: .
size: .
J: TRBJ1-2
V: TRBV5-1
CDR3: CASSLGGPANYGYTF
DNA: TGCGCCAGCAGCTTGGGAGGGCCAGCTAACTATGGCTACACCTTC

D: .
size: .
J: TRBJ2-7
V: TRBV6-5
CDR3: CASSYSPGDYEQYF
DNA: TGTGCCAGCAGTTACTCTCCGGGGGACTACGAGCAGTACTTC

D: TRBD2
size: .
J: TRBJ2-1
V: TRBV6-6
CDR3: CASRSPLGRNNEQFF
DNA: TGTGCCAGCAGATCCCCACTCGGGAGGAACAATGAGCAGTTCTTC

D: TRBD1
size: .
J: TRBJ1-5
V: TRBV20-1
CDR3: CSASEGTGFNQPQHF
DNA: TGCAGTGCTAGTGAAGGGACAGGTTTTAATCAGCCCCAGCATTTT

D: TRBD1
size: once
J: TRBJ2-5
V: TRBV2
CDR3: CASSRSTGGGETQYF
DNA: TGTGCCAGCAGTCGCAGTACAGGGGGCGGGGAGACCCAGTACTTC

D: .
size: .
J: TRBJ2-1
V: TRBV27
CDR3: CASSLGGPSYNEQFF
DNA: TGTGCCAGCAGCCTCGGGGGGCCATCCTACAATGAGCAGTTCTTC

D: .
size: .
J: TRBJ1-2
V: TRBV28
CDR3: CASSLFAGGNGHTF
DNA: .

D: .
size: .
J: TRBJ2-7
V: TRBV5-4
CDR3: CASSLDRGHEQYF
DNA: TGTGCCAGCAGCTTGGATAGGGGACACGAGCAGTACTTC

D: .
size: .
J: TRBJ1-1
V: TRBV6-5
CDR3: CASSYGREAFF
DNA: TGTGCCAGCAGTTACGGAAGGGAAGCTTTCTTT

D: .
size: .
J: TRBJ1-6
V: TRBV7-9
CDR3: CASSASTGRNSPLHF
DNA: TGTGCCAGCAGCGCATCAACCGGGAGAAATTCACCCCTCCACTTT

D: TRBD2
size: .
J: TRBJ2-7
V: TRBV4-2
CDR3: CASSQDGGGTYEQYF
DNA: TGTGCCAGCAGCCAAGATGGCGGGGGGACCTACGAGCAGTACTTC

D: .
size: .
J: TRBJ2-2
V: TRBV7-9
CDR3: CASSFSTGELFF
DNA: TGTGCCAGCAGCTTTTCCACCGGGGAGCTGTTTTTT

D: TRBD2
size: .
J: TRBJ2-7
V: TRBV5-1
CDR3: CASNGLAGGPHEQYF
DNA: TGCGCCAGCAACGGGTTGGCGGGAGGGCCGCACGAGCAGTACTTC

D: .
size: .
J: TRBJ2-5
V: TRBV5-5
CDR3: CASSLPDAQETQYF
DNA: TGTGCCAGCAGCTTGCCGGACGCCCAAGAGACCCAGTACTTC

D: .
size: once
J: TRBJ1-6
V: TRBV7-6
CDR3: CASSSNNSPLHF
DNA: TGTGCCAGCAGCTCAAATAATTCACCCCTCCACTTT

D: .
size: .
J: TRBJ1-2
V: TRBV5-5
CDR3: CASSLTGQGQGYTF
DNA: TGTGCCAGCAGCTTGACGGGTCAAGGTCAGGGCTACACCTTC